At least ten counts were recorded for the clone carrying this TCR beta chain. As yet, its antigen is unknown. The data were taken from a study of read filtering for tumor transcriptome and immune sequencing. In the study overall: After DNase treatment, RNA was made into whole-transcriptome libraries.

Molecular barcoded adaptors covering alpha/delta and beta/gamma chains were used on roughly 370 ng RNA. TCRdb processed the reads anew with MiXCR; each CDR3 protein has one entry. The sample has 50,000 or so distinct CDR3 sequences, around a fifth seen once. Every patient had bone marrow sampled while the disease was active. The CDR3 runs 15 residues. Between the trimmed V and J ends, which lost 6 bases and 3 bases, there was a span of 15 bases. Study results and limitations: Sorted CD138-negative bone marrow cells were not purified T cells. RNA-seq captured clonotypes less deeply and reliably than IR-seq.

This TCR derives from a donor older than 35 with multiple myeloma. Sample: a population of CD138-negative cells sorted from bone marrow. The rearrangement uses TRBV12-3 or TRBV12-4 and TRBJ1-5, with D maybe TRBD1 (6 bases). DNA of the CDR3: TGTGCCAGCAGCGAGGCGGGGGCGCCCAATCAGCCCCAGCATTTT. It encodes CASSEAGAPNQPQHF.